The TCR beta chain under discussion was sequenced for a study of cytomegalovirus exposure and HLA in healthy donors. The V gene's germline CDR1 is LNHDA and CDR2 SQIVND (reference sequence). The length of the CDR3 is 11 residues. V was cut by 7 bases and J by 4 bases, with 7 bases left in between. Both 60 Vbeta primers and 13 Jbeta primers went into the PCR. Assay: immunoSEQ multiplex PCR; the TCRdb copy retains only in-frame clones and omits some. Of 150,000 to 250,000 clones detected, around three quarters appear once; the ten largest clones hold approximately 4.4%. The clonotype originates from a woman in her 30s in good health and CMV-seropositive. The source material was PBMCs. The genes are TRBV19 and TRBJ1-2; D unresolved. CDR3 nucleotides: TGTGCCAGTAAGGCGGGCTATGGCTACACCTTC. Amino acid sequence: CASKAGYGYTF.